The 8 T cell receptor beta chains reported below all come from one sample, sequenced in a study of shared clonotypes between healthy human individuals. Naive CD8 cells lacked CD45RO and underwent positive selection for CCR7, leaving out terminally differentiated effector memory CD45RA+ cells. Measured with immunoSEQ multiplex PCR; TCRdb has only the in-frame clones, and not every one. Of hundreds of thousands of clones detected, 95% to 97% appear once; the ten largest clones hold 0.11%. The specimen was naive CD8+ T cells sorted from blood. These receptors were obtained from a woman in her twenties or thirties in good health.

The chain is built from TRBV7-6 and TRBJ2-3; 8 bases align to TRBD2. Germline CDR1 is SGHVS and CDR2 is FNYEAQ. The V and J ends lost 4 bases and 2 bases, in that order; junction bases with no gene match: 14. CDR3 size: 18 residues. The DNA for the CDR3 is TGTGCCAGCAGCTCCCGTGGGGGGGAGCGGGAGACCACAGATACGCAGTATTTT. Its translation is CASSSRGGERETTDTQYF.

The genes are TRBV5-1 and TRBJ1-2, with a weak D call TRBD1 (6 bases). Germline V gives CDR1 SGHRS, CDR2 YFSETQ. V dropped 3 bases and J dropped 0 bases, with 12 bases sitting between them. This CDR3 spans 15 amino acids. The CDR3 region has the DNA TGCGCCAGCAGCTGGGGGGACACTGCTAACTATGGCTACACCTTC. Translation gives CASSWGDTANYGYTF. The whole variable domain, filled in from reference TRBV5-1 and TRBJ1-2, reads KAGVTQTPRYLIKTRGQQVTLSCSPISGHRSVSWYQQTPGQGLQFLFEYFSETQRNKGNFPGRFSGRQFSNSRSEMNVSTLELGDSALYLCASSWGDTANYGYTFGSGTRLTVV.

The V call is TRBV27, the J call TRBJ2-4; D is perhaps TRBD2 (5 bases). The CDR3 consists of 17 residues. In germline, CDR1 is MNHEY, CDR2 SMNVEV (reference sequence). Trimming pared 0 bases from V and 0 bases from J, leaving 12 bases between. The CDR3 DNA reads TGTGCCAGCAGTTTATCGTGGCGGGTCACAGCCAAAAACATTCAGTACTTC. Residues: CASSLSWRVTAKNIQYF.

V and J are TRBV15 and TRBJ2-6; 11 bases agree with TRBD2. The CDR3 spans 19 residues. V trimming: 0 bases; J trimming: 0 bases; junction bases outside the gene matches: 4. Germline lookup yields CDR1 LNHNV and CDR2 YYDKDF (reference sequence). The CDR3 reads CATSRDFTSGSSGANVLTF. The CDR3 nucleotides are TGTGCCACCAGCAGAGATTTCACTAGCGGGAGCTCTGGGGCCAACGTCCTGACTTTC.

V is TRBV5-1 and J is TRBJ2-5; the D is unclear. Germline V gene lookup returns CDR1 SGHRS and CDR2 YFSETQ. This CDR3 has 12 residues. V lost 1 base to trimming and J lost 6 bases, with 7 bases between them. CDR3 DNA: TGCGCCAGCAGCTTGAGGGCGAAGACCCAGTACTTC. This gives the protein CASSLRAKTQYF.

This rearrangement joins TRBV27 to TRBJ1-3, with D possibly TRBD1 on 6 matching bases. This CDR3 contains 14 residues. Germline CDR1 reads MNHEY; CDR2 reads SMNVEV (reference sequence). V was trimmed by 6 bases and J by 0 bases, leaving 9 bases between them. CDR3 sequence (DNA): TGTGCCAGCAGCACAGGGATCTCTGGAAACACCATATATTTT. The encoded protein is CASSTGISGNTIYF.

The rearrangement joins TRBV5-4 to TRBJ2-3; D call uncertain. Trimming cost V 4 bases and J 2 bases, with 11 bases left between them. This CDR3 contains 14 residues. CDR1 and CDR2 from the germline V gene are SGHNT and YYREEE (reference sequence). The CDR3 DNA is TGTGCCAGCAGCCCCTCGATCGCCACAGATACGCAGTATTTT. This translates into CASSPSIATDTQYF. The variable domain in full, with the rest retrieved from reference TRBV5-4 and TRBJ2-3, is ETGVTQSPTHLIKTRGQQVTLRCSSQSGHNTVSWYQQALGQGPQFIFQYYREEENGRGNFPPRFSGLQFPNYSSELNVNALELDDSALYLCASSPSIATDTQYFGPGTRLTVL.

V and J are TRBV5-6 and TRBJ2-2; TRBD2 matches at 9 bases. The CDR3 has 18 residues. Germline V gene data show CDR1 as SGHDT and CDR2 as YYEEEE. V gave up 4 bases and J gave up 0 bases; unmatched junction bases: 10. CDR3 coding DNA: TGTGCCAGCAGCCCTGGGTGGGTAGCGGGAGCGAACACCGGGGAGCTGTTTTTT. This encodes CASSPGWVAGANTGELFF.